This T cell receptor (beta chain) was sequenced in a study of blood T cell repertoires in COVID-19. Germline V gene data show CDR1 as LGHNA and CDR2 as YNFKEQ. The CDR3 sequence is 17 residues long. With 3 bases removed from V and 1 base from J, the gap between germline ends came to 13 bases. The assay was immunoSEQ multiplex PCR, and TCRdb's table has in-frame clones only and misses some. The sample lists around 250,000 clones, 89% occurring once. The sequence derives from a woman aged 40 to 49 who had recovered from COVID-19. The V and J genes are TRBV4-2 and TRBJ2-6; TRBD2 is a possible D gene (6 bases). Sequencing used peripheral blood. This chain's CDR3 is CASSQTGAGSGANVLTF. The CDR3 nucleotides are TGTGCCAGCAGCCAGACCGGGGCGGGGTCTGGGGCCAACGTCCTGACTTTC.